These 19 T cell receptor beta chains were all obtained from the same sample, sequenced in a study of siplizumab effects on memory and regulatory T cells. Only in-frame clones appear in the TCRdb table, and some are missing; sequencing was by immunoSEQ multiplex PCR. The table has over 60,000 clones, roughly nine tenths seen once. Material: CD8+ T cells sorted from blood. Receptors were obtained from a human donor in good health.

The rearrangement joins TRBV5-1 to TRBJ1-4, with D possibly matching TRBD1 (5 bases). CDR3 length: 14 amino acids. V was pared by 3 bases and J by 4 bases, with 10 bases between. Per the germline V gene, CDR1 is SGHRS and CDR2 is YFSETQ. CDR3 in DNA: TGCGCCAGCAGCTCGACACAGGATAATGAAAAACTGTTTTTT. Translating gives CASSSTQDNEKLFF.

The chain links TRBV29-1 to TRBJ2-1; D is possibly TRBD2 (6 bases). The germline CDR1 and CDR2 sequences are SQVTM and ANQGSEA. V was shortened by 0 bases and J by 0 bases, with 12 bases between the two germline ends. The CDR3 loop spans 16 amino acids. The CDR3 loop reads CSVEDRERSSYNEQFF. Written as DNA, the CDR3 is TGCAGCGTTGAAGATCGGGAGCGGAGCTCCTACAATGAGCAGTTCTTC.

This chain connects TRBV27 to TRBJ2-7, with D tentatively TRBD2 (5 bases). CDR3 length: 13 amino acids. The V gene lost 2 bases and the J gene lost 4 bases, with 9 bases spanning the gap. Germline values: CDR1 MNHEY, CDR2 SMNVEV (reference sequence). Written as DNA, the CDR3 is TGTGCCAGCAGTTTAGTCCCGGGGTACGAGCAGTACTTC. This codes for CASSLVPGYEQYF.

The V and J genes are TRBV10-3 and TRBJ2-3; a weak D match, TRBD2 (6 bases). Germline CDR1 is ENHRY and CDR2 is SYGVKD. The CDR3 has 15 amino acids. The germline V and J ends were trimmed by 6 bases and 6 bases, with 19 bases remaining between them. CDR3 bases: TGTGCCATCAGGGCGAGGGACTCGCTTACTGATACGCAGTATTTT. Its protein is CAIRARDSLTDTQYF.

The chain recombines TRBV6-5 with TRBJ1-1; D gene uncertain. This CDR3 spans 16 amino acids. The V end was cut by 4 bases, the J end by 5 bases, with 20 bases between. CDR1 is MNHEY, CDR2 SVGAGI, per germline. The DNA for the CDR3 is TGTGCCAGCAGTTTAACCCGACCGGACTGGGGAACTGAAGCTTTCTTT. Its translation is CASSLTRPDWGTEAFF.

This sequence joins TRBV27 and TRBJ1-2; 7 bases match TRBD1. The germline CDR1 and CDR2 sequences are MNHEY and SMNVEV (reference sequence). Germline trimming cut 5 bases from V and 6 bases from J; bases unmatched to any gene: 18. The CDR3 totals 17 residues. The CDR3 bases are TGTGCCAGCAGTCTTACCCCACCGGCAGGGGGACCAGATGGCTACACCTTC. The encoded protein is CASSLTPPAGGPDGYTF.

The CDR3 bases are TGTGCCAGCAGTTTCGGGACAAGCTCCTACGAGCAGTACTTC. Amino acid sequence: CASSFGTSSYEQYF. This chain links TRBV27 with TRBJ2-7; possible D gene TRBD1, 6 bases. Germline V lookup: CDR1 MNHEY, CDR2 SMNVEV (reference sequence). The CDR3 totals 14 residues. The germline V and J ends were trimmed by 3 bases and 0 bases, with 9 bases remaining between them.

V gene TRBV2 combines with J gene TRBJ2-2, with D perhaps matching TRBD2 (5 bases). Germline lookup yields CDR1 SNHLY and CDR2 FYNNEI. The CDR3 has 17 amino acids. V was shortened by 3 bases and J by 4 bases, with 18 bases between the two germline ends. The CDR3 bases are TGTGCCAGCAGTGACCCAGGAGGAGAGACTTCCACCGGGGAGCTGTTTTTT. As protein: CASSDPGGETSTGELFF.

The J gene is TRBJ1-2, the V gene TRBV5-6; maybe TRBD1 (6 bases). Germline CDR1 SGHDT, CDR2 YYEEEE. V lost 0 bases, J lost 0 bases, and 18 bases lay in between. The CDR3 has 18 amino acids. The CDR3 reads CASSLVGPGWGPNYGYTF. CDR3 bases: TGTGCCAGCAGCTTGGTGGGGCCAGGGTGGGGGCCTAACTATGGCTACACCTTC.

The V gene is TRBV28, the J gene TRBJ2-5; a possible D gene is TRBD1 (5 bases). CDR3 length equals 15 residues. Per germline, CDR1 MDHEN and CDR2 SYDVKM. V dropped 3 bases and J dropped 3 bases, with 14 bases sitting between them. The CDR3 nucleotides are TGTGCCAGCAGTTTCTCTAGGACACAGAAAGAGACCCAGTACTTC. Translating it yields CASSFSRTQKETQYF.

The chain recombines TRBV5-1 with TRBJ2-5; 11 positions agree with TRBD2. CDR1 and CDR2 from the germline V gene are SGHRS and YFSETQ. V trimming: 4 bases; J trimming: 1 base; junction bases outside the gene matches: 6. The CDR3 covers 16 residues. The CDR3 nucleotides are TGCGCCAGCAGCAGGGGGACTAGCGGAATCCAAGAGACCCAGTACTTC. Translating it yields CASSRGTSGIQETQYF.

V gene TRBV15 combines with J gene TRBJ2-1; 7 bases are shared with TRBD2. This CDR3 is 17 amino acids long. Germline V gives CDR1 LNHNV, CDR2 YYDKDF (reference sequence). The J segment lost 7 bases and the V segment lost 3 bases, leaving 15 bases of the junction unmatched. The CDR3, as DNA: TGTGCCACCAGCAGCGTACGCTCGGGCGGGGGTTTGAATGAGCAGTTCTTC. Protein product: CATSSVRSGGGLNEQFF.

The chain has TRBV9 and TRBJ1-1, with a tentative D call TRBD1 (5 bases). CDR1 SGDLS and CDR2 YYNGEE come from the germline V gene. V was shortened by 3 bases and J by 4 bases, with 7 bases between the two germline ends. The CDR3 runs to 12 residues. The CDR3 protein is CASSGGATEAFF. CDR3 bases: TGTGCCAGCAGCGGTGGGGCCACTGAAGCTTTCTTT.

The chain has TRBV4-1 and TRBJ2-3; D remains ambiguous. The CDR3 spans 13 residues. Germline assignment: CDR1 MGHRA and CDR2 YSYEKL. V was trimmed by 3 bases and J by 6 bases, leaving 10 bases between them. The CDR3 DNA reads as TGCGCCAGCAGCCAGCCCACGGAGGATACGCAGTATTTT. Its translation: CASSQPTEDTQYF.

This sequence joins TRBV30 and TRBJ1-2; 9 bases are a match to TRBD1. Trimming took 4 bases from V and 3 from J; bases not matched to a gene: 9. The CDR3 spans 15 residues. Germline assignment: CDR1 GTSNPN and CDR2 SVGIG (reference sequence). CDR3 nucleotide sequence: TGTGCCTGGACGCCGAGTGGGACAGGGTACTATGGCTACACCTTC. Translating it yields CAWTPSGTGYYGYTF.

V usage is TRBV5-1 and J usage is TRBJ2-7; 7 positions match TRBD1. The CDR3 runs to 13 residues. CDR1 SGHRS and CDR2 YFSETQ come from the germline V gene. Trimming at V came to 5 bases and at J to 5 bases, leaving 7 bases not matched to a gene. In DNA form, the CDR3 reads TGCGCCAGCAGGTGGGCCGACAGGGACGAGCAGTACTTC. This encodes CASRWADRDEQYF.

This clone was recorded once. The V and J genes are TRBV7-6 and TRBJ2-1, with unresolved D. V was clipped by 1 base and J by 9 bases, with 4 bases between them. Germline assignment: CDR1 SGHVS and CDR2 FNYEAQ. The CDR3 is 11 amino acids. DNA for the CDR3: TGTGCCAGCAGCTTAGGGGGTGAGCAGTTCTTC. Translating it yields CASSLGGEQFF.

This sequence joins TRBV5-6 and TRBJ2-5; D unclear. This CDR3 comprises 14 residues. The V and J ends lost 4 bases and 11 bases respectively, with 21 bases between them. Germline V CDR1 and CDR2: SGHDT, YYEEEE. CDR3 DNA: TGTGCCAGCAGCCCGCCCGTTGACCCTTCGGAGCAGTACTTC. Amino acids: CASSPPVDPSEQYF.

The J gene is TRBJ2-1, the V gene TRBV27, with D perhaps matching TRBD2 (5 bases). The CDR3 loop spans 14 amino acids. The germline V and J ends were trimmed by 9 bases and 3 bases, with 15 bases remaining between them. Germline-derived CDR1 and CDR2 are MNHEY and SMNVEV (reference sequence). CDR3 loop: CASKSDSFYNEQFF. CDR3 DNA sequence: TGTGCCAGTAAATCGGACTCCTTCTACAATGAGCAGTTCTTC.